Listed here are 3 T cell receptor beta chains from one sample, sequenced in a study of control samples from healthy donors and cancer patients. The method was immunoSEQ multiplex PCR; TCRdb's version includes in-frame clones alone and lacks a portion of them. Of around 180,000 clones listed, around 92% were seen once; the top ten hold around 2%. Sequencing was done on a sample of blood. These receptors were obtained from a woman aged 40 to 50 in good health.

The CDR3 region is CASSLVASAAFF. For the CDR3, the DNA is TGTGCCAGCAGTTTAGTAGCTTCAGCAGCTTTCTTT. The chain combines TRBV12-3 or TRBV12-4 with TRBJ1-1, with no clear D. With 1 base removed from V and 10 bases from J, the gap between germline ends came to 10 bases. The CDR3 sequence is 12 residues long.

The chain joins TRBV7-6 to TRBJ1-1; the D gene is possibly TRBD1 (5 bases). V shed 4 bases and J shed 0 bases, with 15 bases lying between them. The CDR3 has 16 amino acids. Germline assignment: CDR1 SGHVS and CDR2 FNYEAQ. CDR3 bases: TGTGCCAGCAGCTCGACGGGTTGGGGGTTGAACACTGAAGCTTTCTTT. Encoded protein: CASSSTGWGLNTEAFF.

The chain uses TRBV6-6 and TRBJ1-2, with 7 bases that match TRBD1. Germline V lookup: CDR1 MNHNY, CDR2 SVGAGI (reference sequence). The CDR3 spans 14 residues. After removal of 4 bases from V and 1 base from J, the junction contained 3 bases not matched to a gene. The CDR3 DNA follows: TGTGCCAGCAGTTTCGGGGACAGTAACTATGGCTACACCTTC. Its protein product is CASSFGDSNYGYTF.